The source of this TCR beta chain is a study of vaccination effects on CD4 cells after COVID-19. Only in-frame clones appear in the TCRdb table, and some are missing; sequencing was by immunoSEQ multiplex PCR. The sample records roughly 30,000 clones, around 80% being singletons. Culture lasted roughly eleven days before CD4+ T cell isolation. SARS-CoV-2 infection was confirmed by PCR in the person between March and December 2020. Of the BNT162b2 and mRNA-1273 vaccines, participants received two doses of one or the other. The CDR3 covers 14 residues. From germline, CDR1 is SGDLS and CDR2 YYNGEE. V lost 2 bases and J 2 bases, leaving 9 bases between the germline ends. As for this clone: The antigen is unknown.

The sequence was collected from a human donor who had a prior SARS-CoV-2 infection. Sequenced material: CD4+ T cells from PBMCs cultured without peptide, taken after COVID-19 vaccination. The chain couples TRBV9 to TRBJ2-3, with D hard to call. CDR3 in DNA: TGTGCCAGCAGCGTCACCAGCCACACAGATACGCAGTATTTT. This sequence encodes CASSVTSHTDTQYF.